These 5 T cell receptor beta chains share one sample of origin, sequenced in a study of persistence of HIV-infected CD4 T cells. Which antigens these TCRs recognize remains unknown. The immunoSEQ assay was version 4, run in survey mode. The protocol was immunoSEQ multiplex PCR, while the TCRdb copy is restricted to in-frame clones and leaves out a portion. The repertoire has 35,000 to 40,000 clones, around 90% of them found once; the top ten carry 1.3%. Cells were stimulated nonspecifically with anti-CD3/anti-CD28 magnetic beads. CD4+ T cells upregulating both CD40 ligand and CD69 were sorted as responding cells. The starting material was CD4+ T cells sorted from PBMCs after approximately 18-hour stimulation, obtained from a patient who received antiretroviral therapy. Every receptor here comes from an adult man with HIV who was CMV-seropositive.

This clone was recorded once. The genes are TRBV11-3 and TRBJ2-3, with D uncertain. The germline V gene encodes CDR1 SGHNT and CDR2 YENEEA. There are 13 residues in the CDR3. V was trimmed by 5 bases and J by 0 bases, leaving 6 bases between them. DNA of the CDR3: TGTGCCAGCAGCCCACCTAGCACAGATACGCAGTATTTT. Encoded protein: CASSPPSTDTQYF.

This chain uses TRBV7-8 with TRBJ1-6; D unclear. CDR1 SGHVS and CDR2 FQNEAQ come from the germline V gene. CDR3 length: 17 amino acids. Between the trimmed V and J ends, which lost 2 bases and 6 bases, there was a span of 17 bases. The CDR3: CASSLSGRNRGNSPLHF. CDR3 in DNA: TGTGCCAGCAGCTTATCAGGCAGGAACCGGGGTAATTCACCCCTCCACTTT. Looking up the rest from reference TRBV7-8 and TRBJ1-6 gives the full variable domain: GAGVSQSPRYKVAKRGQDVALRCDPISGHVSLFWYQQALGQGPEFLTYFQNEAQLDKSGLPSDRFFAERPEGSVSTLKIQRTQQEDSAVYLCASSLSGRNRGNSPLHFGNGTRLTVT.

The CDR3 sequence: CASSQTSGSKDNEQFF. DNA of the CDR3: TGCGCCAGCAGCCAAACCTCCGGGAGTAAAGACAATGAGCAGTTCTTC. The V call is TRBV4-3, the J call TRBJ2-1, with D perhaps matching TRBD2 (6 bases). Trimming pared 2 bases from V and 5 bases from J, leaving 16 bases between. Germline assignment: CDR1 LGHNA and CDR2 YSLEER. The CDR3 spans 16 residues.

This chain links TRBV9 with TRBJ1-2, with no clear D. The CDR3 loop spans 13 amino acids. Trimming took 1 base from V and 3 from J, leaving 7 bases between them. CDR1 and CDR2 (germline): SGDLS, YYNGEE. The CDR3 loop is CASSVREDYGYTF. As DNA, the CDR3 is TGTGCCAGCAGCGTAAGGGAGGACTATGGCTACACCTTC. The variable domain in full, completed from reference TRBV9 and TRBJ1-2, reads DSGVTQTPKHLITATGQRVTLRCSPRSGDLSVYWYQQSLDQGLQFLIQYYNGEERAKGNILERFSAQQFPDLHSELNLSSLELGDSALYFCASSVREDYGYTFGSGTRLTVV.

This rearrangement joins TRBV19 to TRBJ2-2; 7 bases fit TRBD1. The V and J ends lost 4 bases and 0 bases, in that order; junction bases with no gene match: 5. The CDR3 totals 16 residues. Looked up from germline, CDR1 is LNHDA and CDR2 is SQIVND (reference sequence). CDR3 sequence reads: CASSKGQSANTGELFF. The CDR3 region has the DNA TGTGCCAGTAGTAAGGGACAGTCGGCGAACACCGGGGAGCTGTTTTTT.